The 30 T cell receptor beta chains given below trace back to one sample, sequenced in a study of T cell responses to AZD1222 COVID-19 vaccine (dated by TCRdb to the early 2020s). Interpreted using the paper, the time point label stands for: baseline before first vaccination. Library generation was performed with the immunoSEQ multiplex PCR assay. TCRdb re-hosts the immuneACCESS table, in-frame sequences only. Its copies lack some clones; in the studies checked, an unresolved V gene accounts for under half of them, and the cause for the rest is not known. Within this sample are 140,000 to 150,000 clones, with roughly 85% of them counted one time only. Together, the top ten hold more than 7% of the sample. The material sequenced was peripheral blood, taken on day 0 of AZD1222 vaccination. The receptors here all came from an adult in good health.

The chain combines TRBV5-6 with TRBJ2-5; 8 positions match TRBD2. V trimming: 0 bases; J trimming: 4 bases; junction bases outside the gene matches: 14. Germline V gene lookup returns CDR1 SGHDT and CDR2 YYEEEE. This CDR3 is 18 amino acids long. Here the CDR3 DNA reads TGTGCCAGCAGCTTGGAACGGGAGGGTACGATGGGGCGAGAGACCCAGTACTTC. As protein: CASSLEREGTMGRETQYF.

Turning to this clone: In the same sample, other DNA sequences code for this CDR3. J is TRBJ1-2 and V is TRBV30; 8 bases align to TRBD1. The CDR3 runs 13 residues. Per the germline V gene, CDR1 is GTSNPN and CDR2 is SVGIG (reference sequence). Unmatched junction bases numbered 7, after V lost 5 bases and J lost 5 bases. The CDR3 coding sequence is TGTGCCTGGCACCGGGACAGGCCGTATGGCTACACCTTC. It codes for CAWHRDRPYGYTF.

This sequence joins TRBV6-5 and TRBJ1-4; D is undetermined. The CDR3 is 14 residues long. Trimming stripped 2 bases from V and 2 bases from J, with 6 bases between. The germline gives CDR1 MNHEY, CDR2 SVGAGI. DNA for the CDR3: TGTGCCAGCAGTTACACACATACTAATGAAAAACTGTTTTTT. This gives the protein CASSYTHTNEKLFF.

The chain employs TRBV30 and TRBJ1-4; 8 nucleotides align to TRBD1. The CDR3 is made up of 16 amino acids. With V trimmed by 4 bases and J by 7 bases, 14 bases remained unmatched. Germline V CDR1 and CDR2: GTSNPN, SVGIG (reference sequence). The CDR3 sequence is CAWTVQGGPGAEKLFF. The CDR3 nucleotides are TGTGCCTGGACGGTACAGGGGGGGCCGGGTGCTGAAAAACTGTTTTTT. Complete variable domain (other parts from reference TRBV30 and TRBJ1-4): SQTIHQWPATLVQPVGSPLSLECTVEGTSNPNLYWYRQAAGRGLQLLFYSVGIGQISSEVPQNLSASRPQDRQFILSSKKLLLSDSGFYLCAWTVQGGPGAEKLFFGSGTQLSVL.

V is TRBV10-3 and J is TRBJ1-1; 8 bases are shared with TRBD1. CDR1 ENHRY and CDR2 SYGVKD come from the germline V gene. The CDR3 totals 13 residues. V shed 8 bases, J shed 4 bases, and the junction held 6 bases outside the gene matches. The CDR3 DNA follows: TGTGCCATCCAGGGGGCTCTTGGCACTGAAGCTTTCTTT. As protein: CAIQGALGTEAFF.

This clone was seen just once. An end of the junction differs from the germline gene, which may be a read error. The V gene is TRBV6-5, the J gene TRBJ2-7; 8 positions agree with TRBD1. Germline V CDR1 and CDR2: MNHEY, SVGAGI. The CDR3 runs to 15 residues. This chain's CDR3 is CASSYGTGVSSEQYF. The CDR3 DNA sequence: TGTGCCAGCAGTTATGGGACAGGTGTGTCCTCCGAGCAGTACTTC.

This chain joins TRBV30 and TRBJ1-6; D gene ambiguous. The CDR3 length is 14 residues. CDR1 and CDR2 (germline): GTSNPN, SVGIG (reference sequence). V was clipped by 0 bases and J by 7 bases, with 10 bases between them. The CDR3 here is CAWSVLTGNSPLHF. Written as DNA, the CDR3 is TGTGCCTGGAGTGTTTTGACGGGAAATTCACCCCTCCACTTT.

V gene TRBV4-1 combines with J gene TRBJ2-1, with TRBD2 matching over 7 bases. The V gene's germline CDR1 is MGHRA and CDR2 YSYEKL. This CDR3 region has 16 residues. V was clipped by 0 bases and J by 0 bases; unmatched bases: 2. CDR3 loop: CASSQDGGSSYNEQFF. The CDR3 nucleotides read TGCGCCAGCAGCCAAGATGGCGGGAGCTCCTACAATGAGCAGTTCTTC.

The chain recombines TRBV11-2 with TRBJ1-5; unclear D gene. V lost 1 base to trimming and J lost 10 bases, with 14 bases between them. The CDR3 spans 14 residues. Per the germline V gene, CDR1 is SGHAT and CDR2 is FQNNGV. CDR3 in DNA: TGTGCCAGCAGCTTAGGGACCCCTAGCGACCCCCAGCATTTT. Amino acids: CASSLGTPSDPQHF. Together with reference TRBV11-2 and TRBJ1-5, the CDR3 gives the full variable domain: EAGVAQSPRYKIIEKRQSVAFWCNPISGHATLYWYQQILGQGPKLLIQFQNNGVVDDSQLPKDRFSAERLKGVDSTLKIQPAKLEDSAVYLCASSLGTPSDPQHFGDGTRLSIL.

The chain recombines TRBV18 with TRBJ1-1; no definite D call. Germline values: CDR1 KGHSH, CDR2 LQKENI. CDR3 length: 15 amino acids. The V end lost 3 bases, the J end lost 0 bases, and 11 bases lay between the germline ends. CDR3 coding DNA: TGTGCCAGCTCACCTACAGCCCTCATGAACACTGAAGCTTTCTTT. It translates to CASSPTALMNTEAFF. The full variable domain, completed using reference TRBV18 and TRBJ1-1, is NAGVMQNPRHLVRRRGQEARLRCSPMKGHSHVYWYRQLPEEGLKFMVYLQKENIIDESGMPKERFSAEFPKEGPSILRIQQVVRGDSAAYFCASSPTALMNTEAFFGQGTRLTVV.

This chain joins TRBV28 and TRBJ1-2, with D unclear. Germline values: CDR1 MDHEN, CDR2 SYDVKM. The germline V and J ends were trimmed by 2 bases and 3 bases, with 13 bases remaining between them. This CDR3 spans 15 amino acids. Written as DNA, the CDR3 is TGTGCCAGCAGTTTAGAGGGAATCGCGGACTATGGCTACACCTTC. Translation: CASSLEGIADYGYTF.

The rearrangement joins TRBV6-5 to TRBJ2-1; the match to TRBD2 covers 10 bases. From germline, CDR1 is MNHEY and CDR2 SVGAGI. The CDR3 sequence is 15 residues long. The ends lost 7 bases at V and 2 bases at J; junction bases unmatched: 5. This CDR3 is CASTQTSGPYNEQFF. The CDR3 coding sequence is TGTGCCAGCACACAGACTAGCGGGCCCTACAATGAGCAGTTCTTC.

V and J are TRBV11-2 and TRBJ1-1, with unresolved D. The CDR3 has 13 amino acids. Trimming stripped 5 bases from V and 4 bases from J, with 11 bases between. The germline CDR1 and CDR2 sequences are SGHAT and FQNNGV. The CDR3 coding sequence is TGTGCCAGCAGCGGGAGATGGATCACTGAAGCTTTCTTT. The encoded protein is CASSGRWITEAFF.

This clone has only one observation. V usage is TRBV30 and J usage is TRBJ1-1; D remains ambiguous. The CDR3 is 12 amino acids. V gave up 3 bases and J gave up 4 bases, with 9 bases separating them. The V gene's germline CDR1 is GTSNPN and CDR2 SVGIG (reference sequence). DNA of the CDR3: TGTGCCTGGAGCTCCATTGGCACTGAAGCTTTCTTT. Amino acid sequence: CAWSSIGTEAFF.

The chain joins TRBV7-8 to TRBJ2-1; 10 positions agree with TRBD2. Germline V CDR1 and CDR2: SGHVS, FQNEAQ. V lost 0 bases and J lost 7; bases outside the gene matches: 12. The CDR3 is 18 amino acids. The CDR3 sequence: CASSLALNLAGDRNEQFF. In DNA form, the CDR3 reads TGTGCCAGCAGCTTAGCGCTTAATCTAGCGGGAGACAGAAATGAGCAGTTCTTC.

The chain has TRBV2 and TRBJ2-1; D is unresolved. CDR3 length: 14 residues. Germline V gene sequence: CDR1 SNHLY, CDR2 FYNNEI. The V end was cut by 8 bases, the J end by 4 bases, with 15 bases between. The CDR3 is CASSPLLIYNEQFF. The CDR3 DNA follows: TGTGCCAGCTCCCCCTTGCTAATATACAATGAGCAGTTCTTC.

This clone has just a few counts. The chain carries TRBV7-2 and TRBJ2-1, with D perhaps TRBD2 (6 bases). V lost 0 bases and J 6 bases, leaving 12 bases between the germline ends. Germline V lookup: CDR1 SGHTA, CDR2 FQGNSA. The CDR3 is 15 amino acids. CDR3 bases: TGTGCCAGCAGCTTAGCCGGAGGGCTCAGCAATGAGCAGTTCTTC. It translates to CASSLAGGLSNEQFF.

J is TRBJ1-5 and V is TRBV28; possible D gene TRBD1, 5 bases. Germline lookup yields CDR1 MDHEN and CDR2 SYDVKM. V was shortened by 6 bases and J by 7 bases, with 25 bases between the two germline ends. The CDR3 sequence is 17 residues long. In DNA, the CDR3 is TGTGCCAGCAGACGGAGGACATTTAACCTGGCGGGGCAGCCCCAGCATTTT. This translates into CASRRRTFNLAGQPQHF.

In its sample, this clone was seen once. The chain uses TRBV19 and TRBJ2-2; TRBD2 is a possible D gene (5 bases). This CDR3 has 17 residues. CDR1 is LNHDA, CDR2 SQIVND, per germline (reference sequence). V shed 5 bases and J shed 0 bases, with 16 bases lying between them. The CDR3 bases are TGTGCCAGTAGTCCTCTGGCGGGCTCCGCGAACACCGGGGAGCTGTTTTTT. Translated: CASSPLAGSANTGELFF.

V and J are TRBV5-8 and TRBJ2-7; the D is unclear. Germline-derived CDR1 and CDR2 are SGHTS and YDEGEE. This CDR3 comprises 10 residues. V gave up 3 bases and J gave up 2 bases, with 0 bases separating them. CDR3 coding DNA: TGTGCCAGCAGCTCCTACGAGCAGTACTTC. Residues: CASSSYEQYF.

This chain uses TRBV27 with TRBJ1-2; weak D call: TRBD1 (5 bases). The CDR3 length is 16 residues. With 4 bases removed from V and 5 bases from J, the gap between germline ends came to 20 bases. Germline assignment: CDR1 MNHEY and CDR2 SMNVEV (reference sequence). CDR3 in DNA: TGTGCCAGCAGTTCCTGGGGGGAGGCTGCTGGATATGGCTACACCTTC. Its translation is CASSSWGEAAGYGYTF.

The genes are TRBV7-2 and TRBJ2-7; 10 bases map to TRBD2. The germline gives CDR1 SGHTA, CDR2 FQGNSA. Unmatched junction bases numbered 5, after V lost 3 bases and J lost 3 bases. The CDR3 has 15 residues. The CDR3 DNA sequence: TGTGCCAGCAGCTTCGGTCTAGCGGGAGACTACGAGCAGTACTTC. As protein: CASSFGLAGDYEQYF.

In this sample, this clone turned up a few times. The rearrangement uses TRBV4-2 and TRBJ2-7; the D is unclear. The V gene's germline CDR1 is LGHNA and CDR2 YNFKEQ. Deletions cut 8 bases from V and 4 bases from J, with 18 bases between. The CDR3 runs 14 residues. Here the CDR3 reads CASGFTSSLYEQYF. In DNA form, the CDR3 reads TGTGCCAGCGGATTCACTTCGTCCCTATACGAGCAGTACTTC.

This rearrangement joins TRBV2 to TRBJ1-1; 7 bases are shared with TRBD1. The V and J ends lost 4 bases and 4 bases, in that order; junction bases with no gene match: 0. The V gene's germline CDR1 is SNHLY and CDR2 FYNNEI. This CDR3 is 12 amino acids long. CDR3 sequence reads: CASSAGGTEAFF. CDR3 coding DNA: TGTGCCAGCAGTGCAGGGGGCACTGAAGCTTTCTTT. The full variable domain, rest sourced from reference TRBV2 and TRBJ1-1, is EPEVTQTPSHQVTQMGQEVILRCVPISNHLYFYWYRQILGQKVEFLVSFYNNEISEKSEIFDDQFSVERPDGSNFTLKIRSTKLEDSAMYFCASSAGGTEAFFGQGTRLTVV.

The V gene is TRBV5-5, the J gene TRBJ1-5, with D perhaps matching TRBD1 (6 bases). From germline, CDR1 is SGHKS and CDR2 YYEKEE (reference sequence). V was pared by 3 bases and J by 2 bases, with 15 bases between. There are 16 residues in the CDR3. The CDR3 here is CASSWGGPGGNQPQHF. The CDR3 coding sequence is TGTGCCAGCAGCTGGGGGGGGCCCGGCGGCAATCAGCCCCAGCATTTT.

V gene TRBV19 combines with J gene TRBJ1-4; D remains ambiguous. V gave up 7 bases and J gave up 0 bases, with 18 bases separating them. The CDR3 runs to 17 residues. CDR1 and CDR2 from the germline V gene are LNHDA and SQIVND (reference sequence). The CDR3 is CASTPVGTSATNEKLFF. CDR3 nucleotide sequence: TGTGCCAGTACCCCTGTGGGCACTTCTGCAACTAATGAAAAACTGTTTTTT.

The rearrangement joins TRBV11-3 to TRBJ1-1; no definite D call. This CDR3 has 15 amino acids. Trimming left V 5 bases short and J 2 bases short, with 15 bases between. From germline, CDR1 is SGHNT and CDR2 YENEEA. CDR3 region: CASSTRQASNTEAFF. Here the CDR3 DNA reads TGTGCCAGCAGCACCCGGCAGGCGTCCAACACTGAAGCTTTCTTT. Full variable domain (missing parts from reference TRBV11-3 and TRBJ1-1): EAGVVQSPRYKIIEKKQPVAFWCNPISGHNTLYWYLQNLGQGPELLIRYENEEAVDDSQLPKDRFSAERLKGVDSTLKIQPAELGDSAVYLCASSTRQASNTEAFFGQGTRLTVV.

The gene calls are TRBV4-2 and TRBJ2-3, with 13 bases fitting TRBD2. The CDR3 is 17 residues long. CDR1 LGHNA and CDR2 YNFKEQ come from the germline V gene. The trim removed 3 bases at V and 4 bases at J, leaving 7 bases unmatched. The CDR3 spells CASSQRTSGGAADTQYF. In nucleotides, the CDR3 is TGTGCCAGCAGCCAGCGCACTAGCGGGGGGGCCGCAGATACGCAGTATTTT.

This clone was seen a single time. The CDR3, as DNA: TGTGCCAGCAGCCCGACCCTGGGGGCTAACTATGGCTACACCTTC. It codes for CASSPTLGANYGYTF. V is TRBV3-1 (or the pseudogene TRBV3-2) and J is TRBJ1-2; a possible D gene is TRBD1 (5 bases). The CDR3 length is 15 residues. Looked up from germline, CDR1 is LGHDT and CDR2 is YNNKEL (reference sequence). Trimming took 4 bases from V and 0 from J, leaving 12 bases between them.

The rearrangement joins TRBV28 to TRBJ2-3; 9 nucleotides align to TRBD1. Germline CDR1 is MDHEN and CDR2 is SYDVKM. This CDR3 has 13 residues. With V trimmed by 6 bases and J by 4 bases, 2 bases remained unmatched. The CDR3 DNA reads TGTGCCAGCAGAGGACAGGGGTCAGATACGCAGTATTTT. Residues: CASRGQGSDTQYF.